This is a list of T cell receptor beta chains from one sample in a study of control samples from healthy donors and cancer patients. Assay used: immunoSEQ multiplex PCR; TCRdb lists only in-frame clones, some missing. Among tens of thousands of clones listed, about 88% were seen once. Sequencing was performed on blood. Receptor source: a woman aged 70-85 years in good health. Each CDR3 is given with its conserved first and last residue. The D gene is left open where the match is weak. Some rows mark clone size as missing; the rest say once, few, many or name a class of expanded clone.

J gene	clone size	D gene	V gene	CDR3 protein	CDR3 DNA
TRBJ1-2	-	TRBD1	TRBV30	CASSRDRRFYGYTF	TGTGCCTCGAGCCGGGACAGAAGGTTCTATGGCTACACCTTC
TRBJ2-7	-	TRBD2	TRBV5-4	CASSLDGGGSYEQYF	TGTGCCAGCAGCTTGGACGGCGGGGGATCCTACGAGCAGTACTTC
TRBJ1-1	-	TRBD1	TRBV6-5	CASTPGRGRNTEAFF	TGTGCCAGCACCCCCGGGAGGGGGCGCAACACTGAAGCTTTCTTT
TRBJ1-2	-	-	TRBV5-6	CASSLESNYGYTF	TGTGCCAGCAGCTTGGAAAGTAACTATGGCTACACCTTC
TRBJ2-1	-	-	TRBV12-3/TRBV12-4	CASSFGDNEQFF	TGTGCCAGCAGTTTCGGTGACAATGAGCAGTTCTTC
TRBJ2-1	-	-	TRBV6-6	CASSPTGGLYNEQFF	TGTGCCAGCAGCCCCACGGGGGGCCTTTACAATGAGCAGTTCTTC
TRBJ1-5	once	-	TRBV18	CASSPNRANQPQHF	TGTGCCAGCTCACCGAACAGGGCCAATCAGCCCCAGCATTTT
TRBJ2-1	-	-	TRBV10-3	CAITRDHSYNEQFF	TGTGCCATCACTCGGGACCATTCCTACAATGAGCAGTTCTTC
TRBJ2-2	-	-	TRBV20-1	CSARGEGELFF	TGCAGTGCTAGAGGGGAAGGGGAGCTGTTTTTT
TRBJ1-2	-	-	TRBV7-2	CASSLALSRGKPLGGYTF	TGTGCCAGCAGCTTAGCTCTTAGCAGGGGAAAGCCCCTCGGGGGCTACACCTTC
TRBJ1-5	-	-	TRBV6-5	CASSYLGGQPQHF	TGTGCCAGCAGTTACTTGGGGGGTCAGCCCCAGCATTTT
TRBJ1-1	-	-	TRBV7-8	CASSSTPDRDAEAFF	TGTGCCAGCAGCTCTACTCCAGACAGAGATGCTGAAGCTTTCTTT
TRBJ1-6	-	-	TRBV6-5	CASSYSGRFNSPLHF	TGTGCCAGCAGTTACTCGGGCAGGTTTAATTCACCCCTCCACTTT
TRBJ2-3	-	-	TRBV14	CASSQDPDYRTDTQYF	TGTGCCAGCAGCCAAGATCCAGACTACCGCACAGATACGCAGTATTTT
TRBJ2-1	-	-	TRBV5-6	CASSLGILGRNEQFF	TGTGCCAGCAGCCTGGGGATCCTGGGGCGCAATGAGCAGTTCTTC
TRBJ2-5	-	-	TRBV3-1/TRBV3-2	CASSQGPGETQYF	TGTGCCAGCAGCCAGGGTCCCGGGGAGACCCAGTACTTC